Detailed here is one T cell receptor (beta chain). The sample belongs to a study of blood T cell repertoires in COVID-19. The germline V gene has CDR1 SGHRS and CDR2 YFSETQ. The CDR3 covers 13 residues. Trimming removed 5 bases at V and 5 bases at J, with 14 bases between. Profiling relied on immunoSEQ multiplex PCR, and the TCRdb table lists in-frame clones only, not all of them. The table shows about 38,000 clones, with 70% to 90% occurring only once. The clonotype originates from a man in his fifties or sixties with active COVID-19. Sample: peripheral blood. The chain has TRBV5-1 and TRBJ2-7; a possible D gene is TRBD2 (6 bases). This CDR3 is CASRSTWEDEQYF. CDR3 DNA: TGCGCCAGCAGGTCCACCTGGGAGGACGAGCAGTACTTC.